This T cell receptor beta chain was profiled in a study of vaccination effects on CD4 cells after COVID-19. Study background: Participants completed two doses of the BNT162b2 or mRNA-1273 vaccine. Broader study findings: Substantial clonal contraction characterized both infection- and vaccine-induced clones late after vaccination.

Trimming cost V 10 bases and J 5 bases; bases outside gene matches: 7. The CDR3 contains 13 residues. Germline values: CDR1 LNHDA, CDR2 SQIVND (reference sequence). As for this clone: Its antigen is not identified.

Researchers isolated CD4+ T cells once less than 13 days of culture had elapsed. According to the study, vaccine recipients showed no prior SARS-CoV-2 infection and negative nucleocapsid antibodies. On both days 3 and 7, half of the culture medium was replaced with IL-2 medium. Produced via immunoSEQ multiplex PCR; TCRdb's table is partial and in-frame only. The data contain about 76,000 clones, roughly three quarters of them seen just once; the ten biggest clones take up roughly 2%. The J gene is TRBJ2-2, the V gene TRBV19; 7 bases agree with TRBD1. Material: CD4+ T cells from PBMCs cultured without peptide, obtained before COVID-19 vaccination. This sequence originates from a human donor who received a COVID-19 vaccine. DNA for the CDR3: TGTGCCACTCCTTCAGGGGGTACCGGGGAGCTGTTTTTT. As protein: CATPSGGTGELFF.